This record looks at one T cell receptor (beta chain) sequence and its context. Its antigen is not yet known. No clone much larger than this one lies a single base away; base qualities are absent. The collaborating institutions used their own protocols to collect whole blood in K2EDTA tubes. For TCRbeta analysis, collaborator samples were shipped as frozen whole blood, as isolated PBMCs, or as DNA extracted from either sample type. TCRbeta CDR3 regions were amplified from genomic DNA by means of the immunoSEQ Assay, a bias-controlled multiplex PCR. On the authors' methods: The number of nucleated cells in each sample was estimated from the amplification of reference gene primers within the assay. To quantify the absolute abundance of each unique TCRbeta CDR3 rearrangement, sequence reads were collapsed and filtered. For each sample, productive Simpson clonality was calculated as the square root of Simpson's diversity index over productive rearrangements. As stored in TCRdb, this immuneACCESS dataset retains in-frame rearrangements with V and J assigned. A fraction of the clones does not appear; measured against another copy, unresolved V genes explain less than half of the discrepancy, and the remainder lacks a known reason. For V, J and clone size, that table is used; D and trimming come from the DNA. The sample yields fewer than 300,000 clones; about 86% were counted once. The ten top clones hold around 3.2% of the sample.

The germline V gene supplies CDR1 SNHLY and CDR2 FYNNEI. Compared with germline, V lacks 6 bases and J lacks 3 bases; bases without a gene match: 4. The CDR3, cysteine through phenylalanine, is 13 amino acids long. Solely the CDR3 DNA is kept, with 39 bases framed from the first base. The entry originates in a study of blood T cell repertoires in COVID-19 (dated by TCRdb to 2018 to 2021). With respect to the entire study: Samples from collaborators originated in the United States, Italy and Spain and spanned both the acute and convalescent phases of COVID-19. Sample metadata almost always included a de-identified subject ID, COVID-19 status, age in years and sex. The samples were drawn from the first 160 participants of the ongoing ImmuneRACE study and from 1,254 subjects provided by 6 global collaborators. Deeply sampled blood TCRbeta repertoires from subjects exposed to, actively infected with, or recovered from COVID-19 were included in the dataset. Where available, HLA class I and class II types were obtained from metadata supplied by the sample provider rather than from assay-based typing. The repertoires were made available in a free public database intended to serve as a resource for research on the immune response to SARS-CoV-2. The prospective study material was composed of cDNA or gDNA derived from T cells, B-cell-depleted T cells, or PBMCs.

Results the study describes overall, beyond this receptor: Clinical and demographic metadata were provided uncurated, with the amount varying by source and participant.

Sequenced material: peripheral blood. This receptor was taken from a woman aged 55 to 70 with active or convalescent COVID-19. The chain is encoded by TRBV2 joined to TRBJ1-2; 7 junctional bases match TRBD1. CDR3 reads: CASSPGGYYGYTF. The DNA is TGTGCCAGCAGCCCAGGGGGGTACTATGGCTACACCTTC.